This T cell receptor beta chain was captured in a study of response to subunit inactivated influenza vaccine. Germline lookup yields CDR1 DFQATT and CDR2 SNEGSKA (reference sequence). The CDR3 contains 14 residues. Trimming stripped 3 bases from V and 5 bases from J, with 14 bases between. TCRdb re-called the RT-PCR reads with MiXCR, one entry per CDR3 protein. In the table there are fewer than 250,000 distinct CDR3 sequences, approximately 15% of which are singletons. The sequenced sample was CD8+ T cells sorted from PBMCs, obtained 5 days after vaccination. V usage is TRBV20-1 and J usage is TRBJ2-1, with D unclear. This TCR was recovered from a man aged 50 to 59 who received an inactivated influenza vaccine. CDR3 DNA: TGCAGTGCTAGGGCCACGGAGAGCCACAATGAGCAGTTCTTC. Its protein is CSARATESHNEQFF.